This is a list of T cell receptor beta chains from one sample in a study of blood T cell repertoires in COVID-19. Generated by immunoSEQ multiplex PCR, the TCRdb table keeps only in-frame clones and is missing some. This table has 250,000 to 350,000 clones, about nine tenths appearing once. The sequenced material came from peripheral blood. The receptors shown here come from a woman between 40 and 50 years old who had recovered from COVID-19. Each CDR3 is given with its conserved first and last residue. Fields, in order: clone size, V gene, D gene, J gene, CDR3 protein, CDR3 DNA. The D gene is left open where the match is weak. Rows may omit the clone size; those that give it use once, few, many or a size class.

abundance: NA; v_gene: TRBV19; d_gene: NA; j_gene: TRBJ1-5; CDR3aa: CASSLQGGNQPQHF; CDR3nt: TGTGCCAGTAGTCTACAGGGCGGCAATCAGCCCCAGCATTTT
abundance: NA; v_gene: TRBV5-4; d_gene: NA; j_gene: TRBJ2-2; CDR3aa: CASANRDTGNGELFF; CDR3nt: TGTGCCAGCGCGAACCGGGACACAGGGAACGGGGAGCTGTTTTTT
abundance: NA; v_gene: TRBV3-1/TRBV3-2; d_gene: TRBD2; j_gene: TRBJ2-1; CDR3aa: CASSPGTSGNNEQFF; CDR3nt: TGTGCCAGCAGCCCCGGGACTAGCGGAAACAATGAGCAGTTCTTC
abundance: NA; v_gene: TRBV28; d_gene: TRBD1; j_gene: TRBJ1-4; CDR3aa: CASSPPGQGHEKLFF; CDR3nt: TGTGCCAGCAGTCCCCCGGGACAGGGGCATGAAAAACTGTTTTTT
abundance: NA; v_gene: TRBV2; d_gene: TRBD1; j_gene: TRBJ2-4; CDR3aa: CASSDRGRGLAKNIQYF; CDR3nt: TGTGCCAGCAGTGACAGGGGGCGAGGCTTGGCCAAAAACATTCAGTACTTC
abundance: NA; v_gene: TRBV6-5; d_gene: TRBD2; j_gene: TRBJ2-1; CDR3aa: CASSYRIAGEVEQFF; CDR3nt: TGTGCCAGCAGTTACCGGATAGCGGGAGAAGTTGAGCAGTTCTTC
abundance: NA; v_gene: TRBV18; d_gene: NA; j_gene: TRBJ2-3; CDR3aa: CASSPSAGGDTQYF; CDR3nt: TGTGCCAGCTCACCGTCAGCGGGCGGAGATACGCAGTATTTT
abundance: NA; v_gene: TRBV27; d_gene: NA; j_gene: TRBJ1-5; CDR3aa: CASGKQGQPQHF; CDR3nt: TGTGCCAGCGGGAAACAGGGCCAGCCCCAGCATTTT
abundance: NA; v_gene: TRBV29-1; d_gene: TRBD1; j_gene: TRBJ1-1; CDR3aa: CSVQGQGDTEAFF; CDR3nt: TGCAGCGTCCAGGGACAGGGAGACACTGAAGCTTTCTTT
abundance: NA; v_gene: TRBV18; d_gene: TRBD2; j_gene: TRBJ2-3; CDR3aa: CASSPGTSSPGDTQYF; CDR3nt: TGTGCCAGCTCACCTGGGACTAGCAGCCCGGGGGATACGCAGTATTTT
abundance: NA; v_gene: TRBV2; d_gene: NA; j_gene: TRBJ2-5; CDR3aa: CASSEPVFRTQYF; CDR3nt: TGTGCCAGCAGTGAACCGGTATTTCGGACCCAGTACTTC
abundance: NA; v_gene: TRBV10-2; d_gene: NA; j_gene: TRBJ1-1; CDR3aa: CASSGQANTEAFF; CDR3nt: TGCGCCAGCAGTGGGCAGGCGAACACTGAAGCTTTCTTT
abundance: NA; v_gene: TRBV29-1; d_gene: NA; j_gene: TRBJ2-7; CDR3aa: CSVEDFHPGEQYF; CDR3nt: TGCAGCGTTGAAGACTTTCATCCGGGGGAGCAGTACTTC
abundance: many; v_gene: TRBV19; d_gene: NA; j_gene: TRBJ1-5; CDR3aa: CASRDSGGGNQPQHF; CDR3nt: TGTGCCAGTAGAGACTCCGGCGGGGGCAATCAGCCCCAGCATTTT
abundance: NA; v_gene: TRBV7-9; d_gene: TRBD1; j_gene: TRBJ2-2; CDR3aa: CASSRQGDTGELFF; CDR3nt: TGTGCCAGCAGCAGACAGGGGGACACCGGGGAGCTGTTTTTT
abundance: NA; v_gene: TRBV2; d_gene: TRBD2; j_gene: TRBJ2-1; CDR3aa: CASIAVALVSSGNNEQFF; CDR3nt: TGTGCCAGCATAGCAGTGGCATTGGTATCTAGCGGGAACAATGAGCAGTTCTTC
abundance: few; v_gene: TRBV11-2; d_gene: NA; j_gene: TRBJ2-7; CDR3aa: CASSLIFGQRIHEQYF; CDR3nt: TGTGCCAGCAGCTTAATTTTTGGGCAACGGATCCACGAGCAGTACTTC
abundance: NA; v_gene: TRBV30; d_gene: TRBD2; j_gene: TRBJ2-7; CDR3aa: CAWTVAGTTYEQYF; CDR3nt: TGTGCCTGGACGGTAGCGGGGACTACCTACGAGCAGTACTTC
abundance: NA; v_gene: TRBV21-1; d_gene: NA; j_gene: TRBJ2-7; CDR3aa: CASSKLGPYEQYF; CDR3nt: TGTGCCAGCAGCAAATTGGGCCCCTACGAGCAGTACTTC
abundance: NA; v_gene: TRBV27; d_gene: TRBD1; j_gene: TRBJ2-1; CDR3aa: CASSSLETGLRNEQFF; CDR3nt: TGTGCCAGCAGTAGCCTCGAGACAGGGCTGAGAAATGAGCAGTTCTTC
abundance: NA; v_gene: TRBV6-6; d_gene: NA; j_gene: TRBJ2-3; CDR3aa: CASSLDPRKDTQYF; CDR3nt: TGTGCCAGCAGTTTGGATCCGAGGAAGGATACGCAGTATTTT
abundance: NA; v_gene: TRBV11-1; d_gene: NA; j_gene: TRBJ2-2; CDR3aa: CASSLTGLGTGELFF; CDR3nt: TGTGCCAGCAGCTTAACAGGGTTAGGGACCGGGGAGCTGTTTTTT
abundance: NA; v_gene: TRBV24-1; d_gene: NA; j_gene: TRBJ2-1; CDR3aa: CATSDFPGRSDNEQFF; CDR3nt: TGTGCCACCAGTGATTTTCCCGGGAGATCAGACAATGAGCAGTTCTTC
abundance: NA; v_gene: TRBV3-1/TRBV3-2; d_gene: TRBD2; j_gene: TRBJ2-7; CDR3aa: CASSQASGKNYEQYF; CDR3nt: TGTGCCAGCAGCCAAGCGAGCGGGAAAAACTACGAGCAGTACTTC
abundance: NA; v_gene: TRBV30; d_gene: NA; j_gene: TRBJ2-3; CDR3aa: CAYSTDPTDTQYF; CDR3nt: TGTGCCTACTCGACAGACCCCACAGATACGCAGTATTTT
abundance: NA; v_gene: TRBV15; d_gene: NA; j_gene: TRBJ2-7; CDR3aa: CATSGELWGSEQYF; CDR3nt: TGTGCCACCAGCGGCGAGTTATGGGGCTCCGAGCAGTACTTC
abundance: NA; v_gene: TRBV9; d_gene: TRBD2; j_gene: TRBJ2-1; CDR3aa: CASSVGLAGADEQFF; CDR3nt: TGTGCCAGCAGCGTAGGCCTAGCGGGAGCGGATGAGCAGTTCTTC
abundance: NA; v_gene: TRBV2; d_gene: NA; j_gene: TRBJ2-7; CDR3aa: CASSESEGAPYEQYF; CDR3nt: TGTGCCAGCAGTGAGTCGGAGGGGGCCCCCTACGAGCAGTACTTC
abundance: NA; v_gene: TRBV11-3; d_gene: NA; j_gene: TRBJ2-7; CDR3aa: CASSHPFGERIQTSEQYF; CDR3nt: TGTGCCAGCAGCCACCCATTTGGGGAGCGGATCCAAACGAGCGAGCAGTACTTC
abundance: NA; v_gene: TRBV7-9; d_gene: TRBD1; j_gene: TRBJ2-7; CDR3aa: CASRITGGPYYEQYF; CDR3nt: TGTGCCAGCAGGATAACAGGGGGGCCTTACTACGAGCAGTACTTC
abundance: NA; v_gene: TRBV10-2; d_gene: TRBD1; j_gene: TRBJ2-5; CDR3aa: CASGGTGAETQYF; CDR3nt: TGCGCCAGCGGTGGGACAGGGGCAGAGACCCAGTACTTC